The T cell receptor beta chain described here comes from a study of immune evolution from preneoplasia to lung adenocarcinoma. Study context: HLA loss of heterozygosity: roughly 6.4% AIS, around 16% MIA, about 32% ADC, none AAH.

Histologic diagnosis was independently verified by two lung pathologists. General study results and limits: Later-stage lesions seemingly showed higher T cell density and diversity than normal lung.

In regard to this clone: Antigen specificity is unknown.

The CDR3 is 15 amino acids. Germline loops: CDR1 SGHAT, CDR2 FQDESV (reference sequence). V lost 7 bases to trimming and J lost 2 bases; unmatched junction nucleotides: 7. Generated by immunoSEQ multiplex PCR, the TCRdb table keeps only in-frame clones and is missing some. The sample records around 14,000 clones, around three quarters being singletons. The V and J genes are TRBV11-1 and TRBJ2-3; TRBD1 aligns across 9 bases. Sample: FFPE minimally invasive lung adenocarcinoma tissue. This receptor was obtained from an older person with lung adenocarcinoma. The DNA for the CDR3 is TGTGCCAGCATCGCCCGGGACAGGGACACAGATACGCAGTATTTT. This encodes CASIARDRDTDTQYF.